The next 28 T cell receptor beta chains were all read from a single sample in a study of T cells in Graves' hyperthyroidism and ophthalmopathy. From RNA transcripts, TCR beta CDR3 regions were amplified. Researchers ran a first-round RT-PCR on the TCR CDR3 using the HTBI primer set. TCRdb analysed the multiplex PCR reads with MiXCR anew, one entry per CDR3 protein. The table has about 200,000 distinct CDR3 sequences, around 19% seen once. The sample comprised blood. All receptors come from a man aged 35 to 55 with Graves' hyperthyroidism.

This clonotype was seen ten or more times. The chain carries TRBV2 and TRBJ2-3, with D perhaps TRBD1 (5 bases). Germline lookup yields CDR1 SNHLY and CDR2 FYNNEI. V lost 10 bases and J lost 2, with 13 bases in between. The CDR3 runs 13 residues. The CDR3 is CAIGRGFTDTQYF. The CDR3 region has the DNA TGTGCCATTGGTAGGGGATTCACAGATACGCAGTATTTT.

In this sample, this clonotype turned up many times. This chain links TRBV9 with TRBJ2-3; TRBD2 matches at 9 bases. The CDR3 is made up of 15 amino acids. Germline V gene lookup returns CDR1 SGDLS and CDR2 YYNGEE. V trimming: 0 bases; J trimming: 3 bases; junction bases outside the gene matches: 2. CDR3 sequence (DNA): TGTGCCAGCAGCGTAGCAGCGGGGGGAACAGATACGCAGTATTTT. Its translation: CASSVAAGGTDTQYF.

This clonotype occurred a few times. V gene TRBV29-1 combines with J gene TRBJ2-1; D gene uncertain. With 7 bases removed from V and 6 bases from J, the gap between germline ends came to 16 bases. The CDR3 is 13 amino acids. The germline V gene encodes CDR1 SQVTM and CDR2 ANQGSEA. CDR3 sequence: CSGQDLRSNEQFF. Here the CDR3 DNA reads TGCAGCGGGCAGGATCTCCGATCCAATGAGCAGTTCTTC.

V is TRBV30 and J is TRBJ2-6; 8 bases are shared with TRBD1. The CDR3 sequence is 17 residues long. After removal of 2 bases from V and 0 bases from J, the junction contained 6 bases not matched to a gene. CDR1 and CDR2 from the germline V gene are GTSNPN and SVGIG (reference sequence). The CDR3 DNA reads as TGTGCCTGGAGTAGGGACAGGACGAGCTCTGGGGCCAACGTCCTGACTTTC. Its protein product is CAWSRDRTSSGANVLTF.

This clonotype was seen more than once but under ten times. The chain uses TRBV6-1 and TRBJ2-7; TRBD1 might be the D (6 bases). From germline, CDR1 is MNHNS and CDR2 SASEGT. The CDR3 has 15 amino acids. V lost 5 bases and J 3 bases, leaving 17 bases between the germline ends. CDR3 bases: TGTGCCAGCAGTTCCCAGGGGAGTGGGAGCTACGAGCAGTACTTC. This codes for CASSSQGSGSYEQYF.

The CDR3 nucleotides read TGTGCCAGCAGCTTATACTTTGACGGGAATGAGCAGTTCTTC. Residues: CASSLYFDGNEQFF. The V gene is TRBV7-3, the J gene TRBJ2-1; D not certain. Germline V lookup: CDR1 SGHTA, CDR2 FQGTGA. The CDR3 covers 14 residues. Trimming stripped 2 bases from V and 7 bases from J, with 12 bases between.

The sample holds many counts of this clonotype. CDR3 in DNA: TGTGCCAGCACTCAGACAGGGTTGGATGGCTACACCTTC. Its protein is CASTQTGLDGYTF. This rearrangement joins TRBV6-2 or TRBV6-3 to TRBJ1-2; 7 bases are shared with TRBD1. Losses at the gene ends were 7 bases for V and 6 bases for J; bases not matched to a gene: 8. CDR1 MNHEY and CDR2 SVGEGT come from the germline V gene. The CDR3 length is 13 residues.

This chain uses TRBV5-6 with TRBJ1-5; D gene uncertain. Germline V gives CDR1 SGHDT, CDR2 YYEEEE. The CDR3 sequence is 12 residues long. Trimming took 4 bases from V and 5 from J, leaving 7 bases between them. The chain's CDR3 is CASSKDYQPQHF. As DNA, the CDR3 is TGTGCCAGCAGCAAGGACTATCAGCCCCAGCATTTT. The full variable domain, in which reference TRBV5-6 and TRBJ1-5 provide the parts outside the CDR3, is DAGVTQSPTHLIKTRGQQVTLRCSPKSGHDTVSWYQQALGQGPQFIFQYYEEEERQRGNFPDRFSGHQFPNYSSELNVNALLLGDSALYLCASSKDYQPQHFGDGTRLSIL.

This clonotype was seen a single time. CDR3 residues: CASSLTGQGVYEQYF. For the CDR3, the DNA is TGTGCCAGCAGCTTAACCGGACAGGGGGTTTACGAGCAGTACTTC. The chain has TRBV2 and TRBJ2-7; TRBD1 matches 10 bases. The CDR3 is 15 residues long. J was trimmed by 4 bases and V by 6 bases; bases with no gene match: 9. Germline loops: CDR1 SNHLY, CDR2 FYNNEI.

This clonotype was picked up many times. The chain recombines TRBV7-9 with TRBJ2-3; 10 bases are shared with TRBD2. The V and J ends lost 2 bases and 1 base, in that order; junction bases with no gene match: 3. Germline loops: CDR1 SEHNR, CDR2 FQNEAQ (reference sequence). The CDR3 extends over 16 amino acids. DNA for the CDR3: TGTGCCAGCAGCTTATTACTAGCGGGGCGCACAGATACGCAGTATTTT. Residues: CASSLLLAGRTDTQYF.

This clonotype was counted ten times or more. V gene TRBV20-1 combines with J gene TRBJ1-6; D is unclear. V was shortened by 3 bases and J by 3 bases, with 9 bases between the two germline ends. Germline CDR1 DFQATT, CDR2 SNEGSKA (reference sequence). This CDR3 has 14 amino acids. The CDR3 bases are TGCAGTGCTAGGACGCGGGACTATAATTCACCCCTCCACTTT. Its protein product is CSARTRDYNSPLHF.

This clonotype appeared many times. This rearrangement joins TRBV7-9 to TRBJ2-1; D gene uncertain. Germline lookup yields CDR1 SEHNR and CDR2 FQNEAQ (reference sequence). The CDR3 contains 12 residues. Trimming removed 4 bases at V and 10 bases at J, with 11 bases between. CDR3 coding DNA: TGTGCCAGCAGCTCCCGGTCGGAGGAGCAGTTCTTC. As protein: CASSSRSEEQFF.

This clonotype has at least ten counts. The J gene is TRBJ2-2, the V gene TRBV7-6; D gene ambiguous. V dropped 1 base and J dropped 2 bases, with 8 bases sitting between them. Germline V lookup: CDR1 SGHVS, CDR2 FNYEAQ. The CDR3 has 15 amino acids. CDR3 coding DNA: TGTGCCAGCAGCTTAGGGTTCGGTAACACCGGGGAGCTGTTTTTT. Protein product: CASSLGFGNTGELFF.

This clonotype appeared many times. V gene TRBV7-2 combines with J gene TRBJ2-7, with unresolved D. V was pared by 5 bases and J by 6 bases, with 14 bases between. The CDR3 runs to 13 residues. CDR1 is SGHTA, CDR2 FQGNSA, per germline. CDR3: CASSQPPAGEQYF. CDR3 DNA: TGTGCCAGCAGCCAACCCCCGGCTGGCGAGCAGTACTTC.

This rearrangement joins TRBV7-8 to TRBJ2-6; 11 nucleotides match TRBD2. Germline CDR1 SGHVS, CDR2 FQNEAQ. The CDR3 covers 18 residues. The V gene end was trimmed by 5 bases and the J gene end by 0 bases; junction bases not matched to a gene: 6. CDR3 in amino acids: CASSATSGGHSGANVLTF. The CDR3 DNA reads TGTGCCAGCAGCGCAACTAGCGGGGGCCACTCTGGGGCCAACGTCCTGACTTTC.

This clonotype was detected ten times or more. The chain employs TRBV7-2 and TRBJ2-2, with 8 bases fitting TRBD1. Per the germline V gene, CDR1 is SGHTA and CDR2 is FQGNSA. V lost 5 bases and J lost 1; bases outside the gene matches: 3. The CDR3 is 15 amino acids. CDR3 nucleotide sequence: TGTGCCAGCAGCCCAGGGGGCCTGAACACCGGGGAGCTGTTTTTT. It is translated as CASSPGGLNTGELFF.

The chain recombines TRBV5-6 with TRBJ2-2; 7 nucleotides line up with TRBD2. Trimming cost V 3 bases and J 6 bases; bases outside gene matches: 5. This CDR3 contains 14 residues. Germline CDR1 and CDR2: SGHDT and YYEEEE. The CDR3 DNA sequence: TGTGCCAGCAGCTGGGACTATTTTGCCGGGGAGCTGTTTTTT. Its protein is CASSWDYFAGELFF. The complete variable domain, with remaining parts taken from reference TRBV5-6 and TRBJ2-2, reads DAGVTQSPTHLIKTRGQQVTLRCSPKSGHDTVSWYQQALGQGPQFIFQYYEEEERQRGNFPDRFSGHQFPNYSSELNVNALLLGDSALYLCASSWDYFAGELFFGEGSRLTVL.

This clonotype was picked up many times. The CDR3 is CATSRGSYNEQFF. CDR3 bases: TGTGCCACCAGCCGGGGCTCCTACAATGAGCAGTTCTTC. V is TRBV24-1 and J is TRBJ2-1; possible D gene TRBD2, 5 bases. Germline V CDR1 and CDR2: KGHDR, SFDVKD. V gave up 7 bases and J gave up 0 bases, with 6 bases separating them. This CDR3 has 13 residues.

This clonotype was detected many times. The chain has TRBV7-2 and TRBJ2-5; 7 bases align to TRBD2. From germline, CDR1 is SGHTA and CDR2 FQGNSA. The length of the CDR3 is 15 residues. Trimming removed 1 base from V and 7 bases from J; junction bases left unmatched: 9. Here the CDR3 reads CASSLDSSGVGTQYF. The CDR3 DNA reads TGTGCCAGCAGCTTAGATTCTAGCGGCGTCGGGACCCAGTACTTC.

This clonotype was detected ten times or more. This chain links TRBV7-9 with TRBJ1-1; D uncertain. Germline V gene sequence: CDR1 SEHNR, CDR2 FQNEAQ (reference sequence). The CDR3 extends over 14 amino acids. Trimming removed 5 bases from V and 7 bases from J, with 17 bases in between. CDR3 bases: TGTGCCAGCAGCCACGACTCTTTTTTGGGTGAAGCTTTCTTT. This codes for CASSHDSFLGEAFF.

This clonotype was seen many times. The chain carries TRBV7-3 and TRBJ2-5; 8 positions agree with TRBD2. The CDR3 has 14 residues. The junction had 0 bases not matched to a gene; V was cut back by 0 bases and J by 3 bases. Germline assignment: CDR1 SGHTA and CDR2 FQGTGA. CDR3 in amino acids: CASSLTAGEETQYF. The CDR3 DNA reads TGTGCCAGCAGCTTAACAGCGGGGGAAGAGACCCAGTACTTC.

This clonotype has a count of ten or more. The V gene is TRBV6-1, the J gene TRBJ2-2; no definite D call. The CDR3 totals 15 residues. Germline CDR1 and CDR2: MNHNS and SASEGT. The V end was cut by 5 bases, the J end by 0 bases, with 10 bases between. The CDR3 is CASSLIQTNTGELFF. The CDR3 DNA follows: TGTGCCAGCAGTTTAATACAGACGAACACCGGGGAGCTGTTTTTT.

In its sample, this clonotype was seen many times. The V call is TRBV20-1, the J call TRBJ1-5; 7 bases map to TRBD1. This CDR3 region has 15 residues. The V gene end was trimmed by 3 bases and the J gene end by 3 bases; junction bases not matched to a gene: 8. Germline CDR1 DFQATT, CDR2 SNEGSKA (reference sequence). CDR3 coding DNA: TGCAGTGCTAGTGGCGGGACAGTGCTCAATCAGCCCCAGCATTTT. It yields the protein CSASGGTVLNQPQHF.

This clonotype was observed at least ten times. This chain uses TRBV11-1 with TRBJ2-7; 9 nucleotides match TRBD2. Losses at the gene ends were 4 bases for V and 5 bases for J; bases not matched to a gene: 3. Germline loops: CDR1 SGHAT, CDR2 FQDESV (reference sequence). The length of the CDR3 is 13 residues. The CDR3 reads CASSWGLADEQYF. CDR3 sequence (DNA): TGTGCCAGCAGCTGGGGACTAGCTGACGAGCAGTACTTC.

In nucleotides, the CDR3 is TGTGCCATCAGTGGAGACAGATTTTCCTATAATTCACCCCTCCACTTT. Residues: CAISGDRFSYNSPLHF. The genes are TRBV10-3 and TRBJ1-6, with a possible D match to TRBD1 (5 bases). Germline assignment: CDR1 ENHRY and CDR2 SYGVKD. The germline V and J ends were trimmed by 4 bases and 1 base, with 11 bases remaining between them. CDR3 size: 16 residues.

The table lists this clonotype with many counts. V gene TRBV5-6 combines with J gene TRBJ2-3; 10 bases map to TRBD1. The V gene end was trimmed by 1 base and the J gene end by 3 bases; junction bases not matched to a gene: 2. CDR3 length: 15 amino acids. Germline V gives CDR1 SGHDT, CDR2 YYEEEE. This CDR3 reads CASSLTGQGTDTQYF. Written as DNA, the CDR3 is TGTGCCAGCAGCTTGACGGGACAGGGGACAGATACGCAGTATTTT.

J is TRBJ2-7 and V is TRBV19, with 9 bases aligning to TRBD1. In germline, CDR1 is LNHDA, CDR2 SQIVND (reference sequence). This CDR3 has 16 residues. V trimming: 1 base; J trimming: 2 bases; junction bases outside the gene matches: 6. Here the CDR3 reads CASSIGGQGTTYEQYF. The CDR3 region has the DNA TGTGCCAGTAGTATAGGTGGACAGGGGACCACCTACGAGCAGTACTTC.

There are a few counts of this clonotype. The CDR3 spells CASSYRSEDIQYF. In nucleotides, the CDR3 is TGTGCCAGCAGTTACCGGTCCGAAGACATTCAGTACTTC. The V call is TRBV12-3 or TRBV12-4, the J call TRBJ2-4; unclear D gene. Trimming removed 4 bases at V and 8 bases at J, with 12 bases between. The CDR3 covers 13 residues.